The clone carrying this TCR beta chain is a singleton in its sample. The antigen is unknown. Per germline, CDR1 GTSNPN and CDR2 SVGIG (reference sequence). The CDR3 covers 16 residues. After removal of 2 bases from V and 8 bases from J, the junction contained 8 bases not matched to a gene. This specimen belongs to a study of cytomegalovirus exposure and HLA in healthy donors. About the research overall: Within an early data release were about 90 million unique TCRs drawn from HLA-typed donors.

Points from the study as a whole: Because they were indistinguishable, some V segments, including TRBV6-2 and TRBV6-3, were excluded. Productive status was seen about 87% or about 30% of the time for most TCR beta V segments in an earlier analysis.

The PCR made use of 60 Vbeta and 13 Jbeta primers. Method: immunoSEQ multiplex PCR; TCRdb's copy keeps in-frame clones and lacks some. The sample lists fewer than 120,000 clones, around 80% seen once, with about 6.6% in the top ten. The TCR originated in a man under 40 in good health and CMV-seropositive. The chain employs TRBV30 and TRBJ2-1, with 14 bases fitting TRBD2. Material for sequencing was PBMCs. Here the CDR3 reads CAWSRLAGGLVDEQFF. The CDR3, as DNA: TGTGCCTGGAGTAGACTAGCGGGGGGGCTGGTAGATGAGCAGTTCTTC.